The 4 T cell receptor beta chains presented below share a single source sample, sequenced in a study of shared clonotypes between healthy human individuals. CD45RO-negative, CCR7-selected cells formed the naive CD8 fraction, which excluded terminally differentiated effector memory CD45RA+ cells. Assay used: immunoSEQ multiplex PCR; TCRdb lists only in-frame clones, some missing. The sample shows about 2 million clones, less than 95% of them seen only once. The sample consisted of naive CD8+ T cells sorted from blood. These receptors were taken from a man aged 18-30 years in good health.

J is TRBJ2-7 and V is TRBV5-6; 8 nucleotides align to TRBD1. V lost 3 bases, J lost 6 bases, and 8 bases stayed unmatched. Per germline, CDR1 SGHDT and CDR2 YYEEEE. CDR3 length: 14 residues. CDR3: CASSYGQGAFEQYF. In DNA, the CDR3 is TGTGCCAGCAGCTACGGACAGGGAGCGTTCGAGCAGTACTTC.

Remarks on this clone: Other nucleotide sequences from this sample produce the same CDR3. The chain couples TRBV5-6 to TRBJ2-1; a weak D match, TRBD1 (6 bases). This CDR3 has 14 amino acids. V was pared by 1 base and J by 6 bases, with 11 bases between. CDR1 SGHDT and CDR2 YYEEEE come from the germline V gene. CDR3 sequence (DNA): TGTGCCAGCAGCTTGCTCGCAGGGGTCAATGAGCAGTTCTTC. Its translation: CASSLLAGVNEQFF.

V gene TRBV4-3 combines with J gene TRBJ1-1; D is undetermined. Trimming took off 1 base at V and 4 bases at J, with 7 bases between the two ends. Germline V gives CDR1 LGHNA, CDR2 YSLEER. The CDR3 totals 13 residues. CDR3 nucleotides: TGCGCCAGCAGCCAAGCCCCAACCACTGAAGCTTTCTTT. Its translation is CASSQAPTTEAFF.

J is TRBJ2-1 and V is TRBV11-3; maybe TRBD1 (6 bases). The CDR3 totals 13 residues. Trimming left V 1 base short and J 5 bases short, with 6 bases between. Germline V gene sequence: CDR1 SGHNT, CDR2 YENEEA. The CDR3 region is CASSLGDNNEQFF. The CDR3 DNA follows: TGTGCCAGCAGCTTAGGGGACAACAATGAGCAGTTCTTC.